The present entry profiles one T cell receptor beta chain with its context. One entry per CDR3 protein results from TCRdb running MiXCR on the 5' RACE reads. The profile shows about 280,000 distinct CDR3 sequences, around 19% of them singletons. The CDR3 contains 19 residues. The data belong to a study of CD8 T cells in ankylosing spondylitis. The chain combines TRBV21-1 with TRBJ2-1; the table's TRBD2 call for D was not verified on the DNA. TRBV21-1 is flagged as a pseudogene. This sequence originates from a male donor with ankylosing spondylitis or in good health (not recorded which). The sequenced sample was blood, either unsorted or a sorted T cell fraction (not recorded which). This chain's CDR3 is CASNQHTKKTSGRYNEQFF. DNA for the CDR3: TGTGCCAGCAATCAGCATACCAAAAAGACTAGCGGGAGATACAATGAGCAGTTCTTC.